The 24 T cell receptor beta chains presented below share a single source sample, sequenced in a study of CXCR3-negative and CXCR3-positive naive CD8 T cells. Whole-study findings and limits: Greater hydrophobicity was found in TRB CDR3s of CXCR3-positive naive cells than of CXCR3-negative naive cells.

These receptors are not linked to any known antigen. The authors made the TRB cDNA libraries by 5' RACE using UMI labels. Each CDR3 protein gets one entry in TCRdb, which reprocessed the 5' RACE reads and gives no DNA. This sample contains nearly 110,000 distinct CDR3 sequences. Sequenced input: naive CXCR3+ CD8+ T cells from blood. As to subset: CD45RO-CCR7+CD27+CD95- naive CD8+ T cells expressing CXCR3 (TNR3+). The receptors were sampled from a human donor in good health. Some clones in this sample may be carry-over from other donors' samples.

The chain uses TRBV18 and TRBJ2-7; the D gene TCRdb calls, TRBD1, cannot be checked with no DNA. Germline V gene lookup returns CDR1 KGHSH and CDR2 LQKENI. The CDR3 has 13 residues. The CDR3 here is CASSPVLGTEQYF.

The J gene is TRBJ2-2, the V gene TRBV29-1; TCRdb proposes TRBD1, but this gene call is untestable without DNA. Germline V lookup: CDR1 SQVTM, CDR2 ANQGSEA. The CDR3 covers 12 residues. CDR3 residues: CIPYSGTGELFF.

This chain links TRBV12-3 or TRBV12-4 with TRBJ1-2; TCRdb picks TRBD1, but there is no DNA to check that call. The CDR3 totals 16 residues. The CDR3 here is CASTPAPGQGLYGYTF.

The gene calls are TRBV27 and TRBJ2-1; as DNA is missing, the TRBD2 call by TCRdb cannot be tested. Germline V gene lookup returns CDR1 MNHEY and CDR2 SMNVEV (reference sequence). CDR3 size: 14 residues. CDR3: CASRGRVSYNEQFF.

CDR3 in amino acids: CSARDLAGVPYEQYF. This chain uses TRBV20-1 with TRBJ2-7; the D call of TRBD2 rests on TCRdb alone, since no DNA is present to check it. The CDR3 has 15 residues. The germline CDR1 and CDR2 sequences are DFQATT and SNEGSKA (reference sequence).

This sequence joins TRBV7-2 and TRBJ1-2; the TCRdb D gene call, TRBD1, has no DNA to confirm it. Looked up from germline, CDR1 is SGHTA and CDR2 is FQGNSA. The CDR3 has 13 residues. CDR3 region: CASSPPYNYGYTF.

This chain joins TRBV6-6 and TRBJ2-7; TCRdb selects TRBD2, and the lack of DNA leaves this call unchecked. This CDR3 contains 15 residues. Germline V gene lookup returns CDR1 MNHNY and CDR2 SVGAGI (reference sequence). The CDR3 loop is CASSYTAGLANEQYF.

The chain carries TRBV12-3 or TRBV12-4 and TRBJ2-3; as DNA is missing, the TRBD2 call by TCRdb cannot be tested. The CDR3 is 16 residues long. The CDR3 is CASSPDPSGGTDTQYF.

The genes are TRBV10-3 and TRBJ1-1. Germline values: CDR1 ENHRY, CDR2 SYGVKD. The CDR3 extends over 15 amino acids. The CDR3 protein is CAISDGSSKTAEAFF.

The chain recombines TRBV14 with TRBJ2-3; TCRdb's D call, TRBD2, is unchecked because there is no DNA. CDR3 length: 15 residues. The germline V gene has CDR1 SGHDN and CDR2 FVKESK. The CDR3 reads CASSLGTSGADTQYF.

The rearrangement uses TRBV13 and TRBJ2-2; TCRdb selects TRBD2, and the lack of DNA leaves this call unchecked. The CDR3 spans 14 residues. Germline assignment: CDR1 PRHDT and CDR2 FYEKMQ (reference sequence). CDR3 sequence: CASQREASTGELFF.

This chain uses TRBV29-1 with TRBJ1-1. From germline, CDR1 is SQVTM and CDR2 ANQGSEA. The CDR3 has 14 amino acids. CDR3 loop: CSVIVNGRNTEAFF.

V is TRBV5-1 and J is TRBJ2-1; TCRdb's assignment of TRBD2 cannot be checked, as there is no DNA. Germline CDR1 is SGHRS and CDR2 is YFSETQ. The CDR3 spans 15 residues. The CDR3 is CASSLRSGEWNEQFF.

The chain joins TRBV7-6 to TRBJ2-7; TCRdb reports TRBD1, a call that lacks DNA to check it against. Per the germline V gene, CDR1 is SGHVS and CDR2 is FNYEAQ. There are 13 residues in the CDR3. The CDR3 reads CASAGTDSYEQYF.

The chain couples TRBV18 to TRBJ2-2; the D gene TCRdb calls, TRBD1, cannot be checked with no DNA. Germline lookup yields CDR1 KGHSH and CDR2 LQKENI. This CDR3 region has 17 residues. CDR3 sequence reads: CASSPGLTGFNTGELFF.

This chain connects TRBV4-1 to TRBJ2-3; TCRdb designates TRBD2, a call that cannot be tested without DNA. Germline-derived CDR1 and CDR2 are MGHRA and YSYEKL. There are 14 residues in the CDR3. The CDR3 sequence is CASSPDWETDTQYF.

The rearrangement uses TRBV9 and TRBJ2-1; there is no DNA to check the TCRdb D call of TRBD1. Germline V lookup: CDR1 SGDLS, CDR2 YYNGEE. CDR3 length equals 15 residues. CDR3 loop: CASSVEAGGFNEQFF. The full variable domain, with the rest looked up from reference TRBV9 and TRBJ2-1, is DSGVTQTPKHLITATGQRVTLRCSPRSGDLSVYWYQQSLDQGLQFLIQYYNGEERAKGNILERFSAQQFPDLHSELNLSSLELGDSALYFCASSVEAGGFNEQFFGPGTRLTVL.

V and J are TRBV20-1 and TRBJ1-1; the TRBD1 assignment by TCRdb is unverifiable without DNA. Germline V gene sequence: CDR1 DFQATT, CDR2 SNEGSKA (reference sequence). This CDR3 contains 13 residues. CDR3 region: CSARWDSHTEAFF.

This chain joins TRBV29-1 and TRBJ1-1; absent DNA, TCRdb's TRBD1 call cannot be checked. CDR1 is SQVTM, CDR2 ANQGSEA, per germline. This CDR3 contains 13 residues. The CDR3 spells CSVDDGASPEAFF.

This chain links TRBV7-9 with TRBJ2-7; the D call of TRBD2 rests on TCRdb alone, since no DNA is present to check it. Germline V lookup: CDR1 SEHNR, CDR2 FQNEAQ (reference sequence). This CDR3 spans 15 amino acids. The CDR3 sequence is CASSLVASGSYEQYF.

The chain couples TRBV27 to TRBJ2-7; the D gene TCRdb calls, TRBD2, cannot be checked with no DNA. Germline values: CDR1 MNHEY, CDR2 SMNVEV (reference sequence). There are 14 residues in the CDR3. CDR3 sequence reads: CASSLSRATYEQYF.

The gene calls are TRBV7-2 and TRBJ2-2; as DNA is missing, the TRBD1 call by TCRdb cannot be tested. Germline V lookup: CDR1 SGHTA, CDR2 FQGNSA. This CDR3 is built from 15 residues. The chain's CDR3 is CASWGGALNTGELFF.

The chain joins TRBV5-1 to TRBJ2-7; with no DNA, the TCRdb D assignment of TRBD2 cannot be verified. The CDR3 contains 12 residues. CDR1 and CDR2 (germline): SGHRS, YFSETQ. This CDR3 reads CASSPSGSEQYF.

The chain links TRBV11-2 to TRBJ1-1. CDR3 size: 12 residues. Germline lookup yields CDR1 SGHAT and CDR2 FQNNGV. The CDR3 loop reads CASGYLNTEAFF.